The 27 T cell receptor beta chains below were found in one sample sequenced in a study of cytomegalovirus exposure and HLA in healthy donors. Generated by immunoSEQ multiplex PCR, the TCRdb table keeps only in-frame clones and is missing some. The sample lists about 360,000 clones, 70% to 90% occurring once. The specimen sequenced was PBMCs. The origin of the receptors is a woman between 18 and 29 years old in good health and CMV-seronegative.

The chain carries TRBV19 and TRBJ1-1, with a weak D call TRBD1 (6 bases). The V gene's germline CDR1 is LNHDA and CDR2 SQIVND (reference sequence). This CDR3 has 14 amino acids. V was pared by 5 bases and J by 3 bases, with 13 bases between. The CDR3 reads CASSPLDSYTEAFF. Written as DNA, the CDR3 is TGTGCCAGTAGTCCGCTGGACAGTTACACTGAAGCTTTCTTT. The variable domain in full, completed from reference TRBV19 and TRBJ1-1, reads DGGITQSPKYLFRKEGQNVTLSCEQNLNHDAMYWYRQDPGQGLRLIYYSQIVNDFQKGDIAEGYSVSREKKESFPLTVTSAQKNPTAFYLCASSPLDSYTEAFFGQGTRLTVV.

The DNA of the CDR3 is TGTGCCAGCAGCCCGCGGCGATCCTACGAGCAGTACTTC. Amino acids: CASSPRRSYEQYF. The rearrangement uses TRBV7-8 and TRBJ2-7, with D uncertain. Germline assignment: CDR1 SGHVS and CDR2 FQNEAQ. V lost 5 bases and J lost 1, with 9 bases in between. The length of the CDR3 is 13 residues.

The chain has TRBV30 and TRBJ2-7; 7 bases line up with TRBD1. In germline, CDR1 is GTSNPN, CDR2 SVGIG (reference sequence). There are 14 residues in the CDR3. J was trimmed by 4 bases and V by 3 bases; bases with no gene match: 9. The CDR3 protein is CAWRLQGSGYEQYF. The CDR3, as DNA: TGTGCCTGGAGGTTACAGGGGTCTGGGTACGAGCAGTACTTC. The variable domain in full, with the rest retrieved from reference TRBV30 and TRBJ2-7, is SQTIHQWPATLVQPVGSPLSLECTVEGTSNPNLYWYRQAAGRGLQLLFYSVGIGQISSEVPQNLSASRPQDRQFILSSKKLLLSDSGFYLCAWRLQGSGYEQYFGPGTRLTVT.

V usage is TRBV4-1 and J usage is TRBJ2-5; 8 bases agree with TRBD2. This CDR3 is built from 14 residues. Losses at the gene ends were 4 bases for V and 5 bases for J; bases not matched to a gene: 6. Germline V gene lookup returns CDR1 MGHRA and CDR2 YSYEKL. The CDR3 bases are TGCGCCAGCAGCCCGGTAGCGGGGTCGGAGACCCAGTACTTC. Its translation is CASSPVAGSETQYF.

This clone occurred once. CDR3 region: CASSLAWESYEQYF. The CDR3 DNA sequence: TGTGCCAGCAGCTTAGCTTGGGAGTCCTACGAGCAGTACTTC. The V call is TRBV11-2, the J call TRBJ2-7; tentatively, D is TRBD2 (5 bases). The CDR3 runs 14 residues. Germline V gives CDR1 SGHAT, CDR2 FQNNGV. The V end lost 1 base, the J end lost 1 base, and 8 bases lay between the germline ends.

This rearrangement joins TRBV19 to TRBJ2-1; a weak D match, TRBD2 (5 bases). Germline V gene data show CDR1 as LNHDA and CDR2 as SQIVND (reference sequence). The CDR3 has 12 amino acids. Trimming cost V 6 bases and J 6 bases, with 9 bases left between them. In DNA, the CDR3 is TGTGCCAGTAGACTAGGAGGCAATGAGCAGTTCTTC. Protein: CASRLGGNEQFF.

This chain uses TRBV6-5 with TRBJ2-7; maybe TRBD2 (5 bases). Germline assignment: CDR1 MNHEY and CDR2 SVGAGI. CDR3 length: 13 residues. Trimming took 2 bases from V and 4 from J, leaving 9 bases between them. The CDR3 nucleotides read TGTGCCAGCAGTTACAATAGGGAGTACGAGCAGTACTTC. It encodes CASSYNREYEQYF.

The chain links TRBV4-1 to TRBJ2-7; 8 nucleotides line up with TRBD2. CDR1 and CDR2 from the germline V gene are MGHRA and YSYEKL. The CDR3 has 16 residues. With V trimmed by 0 bases and J by 1 base, 5 bases remained unmatched. CDR3 protein: CASSQEASGGSYEQYF. In nucleotides, the CDR3 is TGCGCCAGCAGCCAAGAGGCGAGCGGGGGTTCCTACGAGCAGTACTTC.

The genes are TRBV5-4 and TRBJ2-7; 13 bases match TRBD2. This CDR3 spans 15 amino acids. Germline V CDR1 and CDR2: SGHNT, YYREEE (reference sequence). V was clipped by 2 bases and J by 2 bases; unmatched bases: 1. The CDR3 spells CASSLGTSGTYEQYF. CDR3 in DNA: TGTGCCAGCAGCTTAGGGACTAGCGGGACCTACGAGCAGTACTTC.

The V gene is TRBV7-9, the J gene TRBJ2-6; tentatively, D is TRBD2 (5 bases). V lost 5 bases and J lost 0, with 14 bases in between. The CDR3 sequence is 17 residues long. Germline V gene data show CDR1 as SEHNR and CDR2 as FQNEAQ (reference sequence). The CDR3 region has the DNA TGTGCCAGCAGCGACACTAGAGGTTCCTCTGGGGCCAACGTCCTGACTTTC. This translates into CASSDTRGSSGANVLTF.

This clone was observed a single time. The V and J genes are TRBV9 and TRBJ2-7; tentatively, D is TRBD1 (6 bases). CDR1 SGDLS and CDR2 YYNGEE come from the germline V gene. This CDR3 contains 13 residues. Trimming took off 4 bases at V and 4 bases at J, with 12 bases between the two ends. The CDR3 here is CASSIDQGYEQYF. CDR3 nucleotide sequence: TGTGCCAGCAGCATTGACCAGGGGTACGAGCAGTACTTC.

The DNA for the CDR3 is TGTGCCAGCAGCCCGACAGGGTCTAGTGAAAAACTGTTTTTT. Translating it yields CASSPTGSSEKLFF. The V gene is TRBV2, the J gene TRBJ1-4, with 7 bases matching TRBD1. The V gene end was trimmed by 6 bases and the J gene end by 7 bases; junction bases not matched to a gene: 8. Germline CDR1 reads SNHLY; CDR2 reads FYNNEI. There are 14 residues in the CDR3.

The rearrangement uses TRBV19 and TRBJ1-5; D call uncertain. This CDR3 region has 16 residues. V lost 6 bases and J lost 0, with 15 bases in between. CDR1 and CDR2 from the germline V gene are LNHDA and SQIVND (reference sequence). The CDR3 loop reads CASSSIAGSSNQPQHF. The CDR3, as DNA: TGTGCCAGTAGCAGTATAGCGGGGAGTAGCAATCAGCCCCAGCATTTT.

The J gene is TRBJ2-7, the V gene TRBV2, with no clear D. CDR1 is SNHLY, CDR2 FYNNEI, per germline. The CDR3 consists of 13 residues. The ends were cut back, 3 bases at V and 5 bases at J, with 11 bases in the middle. The DNA of the CDR3 is TGTGCCAGCAGTGATGCTCCCCAGGACGAGCAGTACTTC. Its protein product is CASSDAPQDEQYF.

The chain combines TRBV28 with TRBJ2-1; 8 positions agree with TRBD2. Germline V gene lookup returns CDR1 MDHEN and CDR2 SYDVKM. This CDR3 comprises 15 residues. The trim removed 7 bases at V and 7 bases at J, leaving 12 bases unmatched. The CDR3 loop reads CASNRGGRVRNEQFF. CDR3 coding DNA: TGTGCCAGCAACCGCGGGGGGAGGGTGAGGAATGAGCAGTTCTTC. The full variable domain, its missing parts supplied by reference TRBV28 and TRBJ2-1, is DVKVTQSSRYLVKRTGEKVFLECVQDMDHENMFWYRQDPGLGLRLIYFSYDVKMKEKGDIPEGYSVSREKKERFSLILESASTNQTSMYLCASNRGGRVRNEQFFGPGTRLTVL.

The chain combines TRBV28 with TRBJ1-3; TRBD1 matches 7 bases. This CDR3 region has 17 residues. J was trimmed by 0 bases and V by 5 bases; bases with no gene match: 10. Germline CDR1 and CDR2: MDHEN and SYDVKM. The CDR3 region has the DNA TGTGCCAGCAGTAGGGCCTTGGGACAGAGCTCTGGAAACACCATATATTTT. This gives the protein CASSRALGQSSGNTIYF.

The rearrangement joins TRBV7-8 to TRBJ1-1; D perhaps matches TRBD1 (5 bases). Trimming removed 1 base at V and 0 bases at J, with 12 bases between. Germline loops: CDR1 SGHVS, CDR2 FQNEAQ. CDR3 length equals 16 residues. CDR3 coding DNA: TGTGCCAGCAGCTTAGGCAGACAGACCATGAACACTGAAGCTTTCTTT. Protein: CASSLGRQTMNTEAFF.

V and J are TRBV12-5 and TRBJ1-5; 7 bases are a match to TRBD1. With 5 bases clipped from V and 6 bases from J, the junction kept 16 bases outside the gene matches. In germline, CDR1 is LGHNT, CDR2 FRNRAP. The CDR3 spans 17 residues. This CDR3 is CASGGPTGKVRSQPQHF. In DNA, the CDR3 is TGTGCTAGTGGTGGACCGACAGGGAAGGTTAGGAGTCAGCCCCAGCATTTT.

This rearrangement joins TRBV4-1 to TRBJ2-3; possibly TRBD2 for D (6 bases). The germline V gene has CDR1 MGHRA and CDR2 YSYEKL. V lost 1 base to trimming and J lost 6 bases, with 20 bases between them. The CDR3 loop spans 17 amino acids. The CDR3: CASSQVQAGRGGDTQYF. CDR3 sequence (DNA): TGCGCCAGCAGCCAAGTTCAGGCCGGGAGAGGCGGCGATACGCAGTATTTT.

This clone came up once. For the CDR3, the DNA is TGCGCCAGCAGCTTCGATGGGGGGGCCCAGCCCCAGCATTTT. Its protein product is CASSFDGGAQPQHF. The chain uses TRBV5-1 and TRBJ1-5, with D possibly TRBD1 on 6 matching bases. CDR3 length: 14 amino acids. Trimming left V 2 bases short and J 7 bases short, with 13 bases between. The germline V gene encodes CDR1 SGHRS and CDR2 YFSETQ. The whole variable domain, remainder taken from reference TRBV5-1 and TRBJ1-5, is KAGVTQTPRYLIKTRGQQVTLSCSPISGHRSVSWYQQTPGQGLQFLFEYFSETQRNKGNFPGRFSGRQFSNSRSEMNVSTLELGDSALYLCASSFDGGAQPQHFGDGTRLSIL.

The rearrangement uses TRBV4-1 and TRBJ2-7; tentatively, D is TRBD1 (6 bases). Germline V gene lookup returns CDR1 MGHRA and CDR2 YSYEKL. There are 15 residues in the CDR3. The V and J ends lost 1 base and 4 bases respectively, with 14 bases between them. The CDR3 DNA reads as TGCGCCAGCAGCCAAGCACAGGGACCGGGGTACGAGCAGTACTTC. It is translated as CASSQAQGPGYEQYF.

This chain connects TRBV15 to TRBJ1-1; tentative D call: TRBD1 (5 bases). In germline, CDR1 is LNHNV, CDR2 YYDKDF (reference sequence). The CDR3 runs to 16 residues. Trimming removed 2 bases at V and 1 base at J, with 14 bases between. CDR3 in DNA: TGTGCCACCAGCAGAAACCCGCGGGGGGAGAACACTGAAGCTTTCTTT. Translation: CATSRNPRGENTEAFF.

The V and J genes are TRBV5-1 and TRBJ1-1, with 7 bases aligning to TRBD1. The junction had 4 bases not matched to a gene; V was cut back by 4 bases and J by 7 bases. Germline V gene sequence: CDR1 SGHRS, CDR2 YFSETQ. The CDR3 covers 12 residues. CDR3 in DNA: TGCGCCAGCAGCCGAGACAGGGTTGAAGCTTTCTTT. Encoded protein: CASSRDRVEAFF.

The chain is built from TRBV9 and TRBJ2-7; the match to TRBD2 covers 9 bases. The CDR3 extends over 20 amino acids. The germline V gene has CDR1 SGDLS and CDR2 YYNGEE. J was trimmed by 1 base and V by 3 bases; bases with no gene match: 20. This CDR3 reads CASSALYKAGGPRRSYEQYF. The CDR3 coding sequence is TGTGCCAGCAGCGCCCTTTATAAGGCGGGGGGGCCAAGACGTTCCTACGAGCAGTACTTC.

The V call is TRBV28, the J call TRBJ2-7, with 8 nucleotides matching TRBD1. CDR3 length: 13 residues. J was trimmed by 2 bases and V by 7 bases; bases with no gene match: 4. The germline gives CDR1 MDHEN, CDR2 SYDVKM. CDR3 DNA: TGTGCCAGCACCCCGACAGGGGCCTACGAGCAGTACTTC. This encodes CASTPTGAYEQYF.

CDR3 in amino acids: CASSHLAGFPFF. The CDR3, as DNA: TGTGCCAGCAGCCATTTAGCGGGATTTCCGTTCTTC. The J gene is TRBJ2-1, the V gene TRBV7-9; 8 bases match TRBD2. This CDR3 has 12 amino acids. The J segment lost 15 bases and the V segment lost 5 bases, leaving 9 bases of the junction unmatched. Germline V gene data show CDR1 as SEHNR and CDR2 as FQNEAQ (reference sequence).

With respect to this clone: Within the sample, other DNA sequences also encode this same CDR3. This chain uses TRBV19 with TRBJ2-1, with TRBD1 matching 9 bases. V lost 7 bases and J lost 4; bases outside the gene matches: 8. This CDR3 region has 15 residues. Germline CDR1 LNHDA, CDR2 SQIVND (reference sequence). The CDR3 spells CASTPGGQGYNEQFF. Here the CDR3 DNA reads TGTGCCAGTACCCCAGGGGGACAGGGATACAATGAGCAGTTCTTC. The full variable domain, its missing parts supplied by reference TRBV19 and TRBJ2-1, is DGGITQSPKYLFRKEGQNVTLSCEQNLNHDAMYWYRQDPGQGLRLIYYSQIVNDFQKGDIAEGYSVSREKKESFPLTVTSAQKNPTAFYLCASTPGGQGYNEQFFGPGTRLTVL.